This T cell receptor (beta chain) is from a study of identical twins. With template switching, a universal primer site was added, and the cDNA carried unique molecular identifiers. TCRdb re-called the 5' RACE reads with MiXCR, one entry per CDR3 protein. The repertoire holds some 710,000 distinct CDR3 sequences, 5.5% to 7.5% seen once, with 1.5% to 2% in the top ten. Study-level results: A cross-sectional statistical analysis, not follow-up of the same donors, supported the conclusions. A partial confounding effect on zero-insertion analyses could come from invariant MAIT and iNKT cells. Twin sharing of out-of-frame TCR alpha was underestimated by models in monozygotic pairs.

The junction had 5 bases not matched to a gene; V was cut back by 1 base and J by 4 bases. The CDR3 totals 16 residues. The sample holds a few counts of this clonotype. Its specificity is not known. The source is a man aged 18 to 29 in good health. Sequencing was carried out using naive T cells sorted from blood. The rearrangement joins TRBV12-3 or TRBV12-4 to TRBJ2-7; 12 bases agree with TRBD2. Here the CDR3 reads CASSLELAGGPYEQYF. The CDR3 nucleotides read TGTGCCAGCAGTTTAGAACTAGCGGGAGGACCATACGAGCAGTACTTC.